One sample yielded the 26 T cell receptor beta chains listed below, sequenced in a study of blood T cell repertoires in COVID-19. The table came from immunoSEQ multiplex PCR; TCRdb's copy has only in-frame clones and leaves some out. This sample has about 220,000 clones, with about 79% found just once. The sequenced sample was PBMCs or T cells enriched from blood (not recorded which). The receptors originated from a woman aged 60-75 years who had recovered from COVID-19.

V is TRBV5-4 and J is TRBJ2-1; D is possibly TRBD1 (6 bases). The CDR3 runs to 15 residues. CDR1 is SGHNT and CDR2 is YYREEE in the germline V gene (reference sequence). The V end lost 0 bases, the J end lost 7 bases, and 14 bases lay between the germline ends. The CDR3 DNA sequence: TGTGCCAGCAGCTTGGGCAGGGGATTTGGGAATGAGCAGTTCTTC. Translation: CASSLGRGFGNEQFF. Full variable domain (remainder filled in from reference TRBV5-4 and TRBJ2-1): ETGVTQSPTHLIKTRGQQVTLRCSSQSGHNTVSWYQQALGQGPQFIFQYYREEENGRGNFPPRFSGLQFPNYSSELNVNALELDDSALYLCASSLGRGFGNEQFFGPGTRLTVL.

The chain links TRBV5-1 to TRBJ1-6; TRBD1 matches at 8 bases. V lost 4 bases to trimming and J lost 7 bases; unmatched junction nucleotides: 7. The CDR3 has 15 residues. The germline V gene has CDR1 SGHRS and CDR2 YFSETQ. The CDR3 here is CASSIGQGGNSPLHF. In DNA, the CDR3 is TGCGCCAGCAGCATTGGACAGGGCGGCAATTCACCCCTCCACTTT.

Only a few counts were recorded for this clone. V is TRBV7-3 and J is TRBJ1-2, with TRBD1 matching 7 bases. Germline V lookup: CDR1 SGHTA, CDR2 FQGTGA. The J segment lost 5 bases and the V segment lost 5 bases, leaving 14 bases of the junction unmatched. CDR3 length: 16 residues. The CDR3 coding sequence is TGTGCCAGCAGCCCGACCCGGGACAGCCGGGCATATGGCTACACCTTC. Translated: CASSPTRDSRAYGYTF.

With respect to this clone: The sample holds other DNA sequences that translate to the same CDR3. The chain recombines TRBV9 with TRBJ2-1; 9 nucleotides agree with TRBD2. The CDR3 is 15 residues long. J was trimmed by 5 bases and V by 0 bases; bases with no gene match: 3. The germline gives CDR1 SGDLS, CDR2 YYNGEE. This CDR3 reads CASSVGGGGDNEQFF. CDR3 coding DNA: TGTGCCAGCAGCGTAGGTGGCGGGGGGGACAATGAGCAGTTCTTC.

In the case of this clone: Other DNA sequences from this sample encode an identical CDR3 as well. The chain recombines TRBV20-1 with TRBJ1-3; D is undetermined. CDR1 DFQATT and CDR2 SNEGSKA come from the germline V gene (reference sequence). The CDR3 contains 11 residues. V was clipped by 4 bases and J by 7 bases, with 8 bases between them. DNA for the CDR3: TGCAGTGCTACCTTTGGCAACACCATATATTTT. Its translation: CSATFGNTIYF.

The chain employs TRBV19 and TRBJ1-2; 9 bases agree with TRBD1. The germline CDR1 and CDR2 sequences are LNHDA and SQIVND (reference sequence). The trim removed 6 bases at V and 4 bases at J, leaving 6 bases unmatched. CDR3 size: 14 residues. CDR3 DNA: TGTGCCAGTAGCCTCACAGGGGGCAGCTATGGCTACACCTTC. Translation: CASSLTGGSYGYTF.

The genes are TRBV18 and TRBJ1-5; TRBD1 aligns across 10 bases. The V segment lost 6 bases and the J segment 4 bases; nucleotides outside the gene matches: 6. The CDR3 is 15 amino acids. Germline loops: CDR1 KGHSH, CDR2 LQKENI. CDR3 DNA: TGTGCCAGCTCGCCCGGGACAGGGGAGAATCAGCCCCAGCATTTT. Translation: CASSPGTGENQPQHF.

This clone was found once. The chain uses TRBV7-6 and TRBJ2-5; the match to TRBD2 covers 8 bases. This CDR3 has 15 amino acids. Germline V gene sequence: CDR1 SGHVS, CDR2 FNYEAQ. V was clipped by 3 bases and J by 5 bases; unmatched bases: 8. CDR3: CASSFGGGPLETQYF. The CDR3 coding sequence is TGTGCCAGCAGCTTCGGGGGGGGGCCGTTGGAGACCCAGTACTTC.

Only one count was recorded for this clone. V is TRBV7-6 and J is TRBJ2-3, with TRBD2 matching over 9 bases. Per germline, CDR1 SGHVS and CDR2 FNYEAQ. The CDR3 consists of 18 residues. V lost 5 bases, J lost 0 bases, and 12 bases stayed unmatched. DNA of the CDR3: TGTGCCAGCAGCCCGGAGCCGGGACTAGCCTTTAGCACAGATACGCAGTATTTT. Translated: CASSPEPGLAFSTDTQYF.

The chain joins TRBV3-1 (or the pseudogene TRBV3-2) to TRBJ1-1; the match to TRBD1 covers 7 bases. V dropped 1 base and J dropped 2; count of bases not matched to a gene: 4. Per the germline V gene, CDR1 is LGHDT and CDR2 is YNNKEL (reference sequence). The CDR3 spans 15 residues. The DNA for the CDR3 is TGTGCCAGCAGCCAAGGCACAGGGGCTAACACTGAAGCTTTCTTT. It codes for CASSQGTGANTEAFF.

CDR3 loop: CASSISGMGTDTQYF. The CDR3 DNA is TGTGCCAGTAGTATATCGGGGATGGGTACAGATACGCAGTATTTT. The rearrangement joins TRBV19 to TRBJ2-3; possible D gene TRBD2, 5 bases. Deletions cut 2 bases from V and 3 bases from J, with 12 bases between. This CDR3 has 15 amino acids. Germline V lookup: CDR1 LNHDA, CDR2 SQIVND (reference sequence).

The chain links TRBV5-1 to TRBJ2-2; 12 bases map to TRBD2. J lost 5 bases, V lost 2 bases, and 4 bases had no gene match. CDR1 is SGHRS and CDR2 is YFSETQ in the germline V gene. CDR3 length equals 16 residues. In DNA form, the CDR3 reads TGCGCCAGCAGCTTACTAGCGGGAGGAAATACCGGGGAGCTGTTTTTT. This translates into CASSLLAGGNTGELFF.

A single count supports this clone. The rearrangement links TRBV23-1 to TRBJ2-7; the match to TRBD1 covers 12 bases. TRBV23-1 is annotated as an ORF whose role is uncertain. V was clipped by 8 bases and J by 7 bases; unmatched bases: 9. This CDR3 region has 14 residues. This CDR3 reads CASAPGQGASEQYF. The CDR3, as DNA: TGCGCCAGCGCCCCGGGACAGGGGGCGTCAGAGCAGTACTTC.

The genes are TRBV14 and TRBJ2-1, with D tentatively TRBD2 (5 bases). Germline CDR1 and CDR2: SGHDN and FVKESK. Trimming stripped 4 bases from V and 7 bases from J, with 11 bases between. This CDR3 spans 13 amino acids. The chain's CDR3 is CASSPRTGNEQFF. In DNA, the CDR3 is TGTGCCAGCAGCCCCAGAACGGGGAATGAGCAGTTCTTC.

CDR3 sequence: CASSFSANYGYTF. Written as DNA, the CDR3 is TGTGCCAGCAGTTTTAGTGCTAACTATGGCTACACCTTC. The chain uses TRBV5-6 and TRBJ1-2; D is ambiguous. With 5 bases removed from V and 0 bases from J, the gap between germline ends came to 8 bases. The length of the CDR3 is 13 residues. CDR1 and CDR2 (germline): SGHDT, YYEEEE.

This clone has ten or more counts. The sample holds other DNA sequences that translate to the same CDR3. The chain combines TRBV6-5 with TRBJ2-2, with 8 positions matching TRBD1. The CDR3 runs to 15 residues. The germline V gene encodes CDR1 MNHEY and CDR2 SVGAGI. The V and J ends lost 8 bases and 1 base, in that order; junction bases with no gene match: 6. The CDR3 reads CASSETGGNTGELFF. In DNA, the CDR3 is TGTGCCAGCTCCGAAACAGGGGGGAACACCGGGGAGCTGTTTTTT.

V and J are TRBV12-3 or TRBV12-4 and TRBJ1-1, with a tentative D call TRBD1 (5 bases). The CDR3 totals 13 residues. V was pared by 3 bases and J by 6 bases, with 11 bases between. The CDR3 region has the DNA TGTGCCAGCAGTTTTCGGAGGGGTGCTGAAGCTTTCTTT. The encoded protein is CASSFRRGAEAFF.

CDR3 nucleotide sequence: TGTGCCAGCAGTCCGCCCCCACTGCAATTGGGCTACACCTTC. The encoded protein is CASSPPPLQLGYTF. The chain carries TRBV2 and TRBJ1-2; no definite D call. V gave up 5 bases and J gave up 8 bases, with 18 bases separating them. This CDR3 is built from 14 residues. CDR1 is SNHLY and CDR2 is FYNNEI in the germline V gene.

The V and J genes are TRBV19 and TRBJ2-5; possible D gene TRBD1, 6 bases. V lost 5 bases and J lost 2, with 18 bases in between. Looked up from germline, CDR1 is LNHDA and CDR2 is SQIVND (reference sequence). This CDR3 is built from 16 residues. The CDR3 bases are TGTGCCAGTAGTGCAGGGACATCGCAATATCAAGAGACCCAGTACTTC. Protein: CASSAGTSQYQETQYF.

The chain is built from TRBV7-6 and TRBJ2-5, with 12 bases fitting TRBD2. With V trimmed by 1 base and J by 1 base, 4 bases remained unmatched. CDR1 and CDR2 from the germline V gene are SGHVS and FNYEAQ. This CDR3 comprises 17 residues. CDR3 residues: CASSLGTSGTLQETQYF. CDR3 nucleotides: TGTGCCAGCAGCTTAGGGACTAGCGGGACACTCCAAGAGACCCAGTACTTC.

The V and J genes are TRBV7-2 and TRBJ2-7; 13 positions match TRBD2. The V gene's germline CDR1 is SGHTA and CDR2 FQGNSA. V was pared by 1 base and J by 4 bases, with 4 bases of the junction left unmatched. The CDR3 covers 16 residues. The chain's CDR3 is CASSLGQTSGGYEQYF. In nucleotides, the CDR3 is TGTGCCAGCAGCTTAGGGCAGACTAGCGGGGGGTACGAGCAGTACTTC.

The chain employs TRBV27 and TRBJ2-3, with TRBD2 as a possible D gene (7 bases). Germline V gene data show CDR1 as MNHEY and CDR2 as SMNVEV (reference sequence). The CDR3 has 16 amino acids. V was trimmed by 2 bases and J by 5 bases, leaving 17 bases between them. CDR3 in amino acids: CASSLRGGGSGDTQYF. CDR3 DNA: TGTGCCAGCAGTTTAAGAGGGGGGGGATCGGGAGATACGCAGTATTTT.

The CDR3 region is CASSLMAGGVNEQFF. The CDR3 nucleotides are TGTGCCAGCAGTTTAATGGCGGGGGGAGTGAATGAGCAGTTCTTC. The chain links TRBV27 to TRBJ2-1, with 8 bases that match TRBD2. V was pared by 2 bases and J by 7 bases, with 7 bases of the junction left unmatched. The CDR3 is 15 amino acids. Germline V CDR1 and CDR2: MNHEY, SMNVEV (reference sequence).

Remarks on this clone: Likely a read error: the CDR3 ends without its conserved phenylalanine or tryptophan. The limits of the CDR3 on the DNA are not certain, so only TCRdb's listed CDR3 is given. V and J are TRBV2 and TRBJ1-1; TRBD1 was called by the table and not checked on the DNA. With termini counted, the CDR3 has 11 amino acids. Looked up from germline, CDR1 is SNHLY and CDR2 is FYNNEI. This CDR3 reads CATSEWTGPFL.

V is TRBV5-1 and J is TRBJ1-4; D might be TRBD1 (5 bases). Germline V gene lookup returns CDR1 SGHRS and CDR2 YFSETQ. V shed 0 bases and J shed 7 bases, with 16 bases lying between them. The CDR3 sequence is 16 residues long. Here the CDR3 DNA reads TGCGCCAGCAGCTTGGCTCTCAGGGTTGAGCCTGAAAAACTGTTTTTT. Translation: CASSLALRVEPEKLFF.

The chain's CDR3 is CASSLRTSGTRRWNEQFF. Here the CDR3 DNA reads TGTGCCAGCAGTTTGAGGACTAGCGGGACCCGCCGGTGGAATGAGCAGTTCTTC. The rearrangement joins TRBV27 to TRBJ2-1; TRBD2 matches at 12 bases. The CDR3 length is 18 residues. Germline assignment: CDR1 MNHEY and CDR2 SMNVEV (reference sequence). V shed 3 bases, J shed 7 bases, and the junction held 13 bases outside the gene matches.